A single sample is the source of the 11 T cell receptor beta chains below, sequenced in a study of blood T cell repertoires in COVID-19. TCRdb's table, derived via immunoSEQ multiplex PCR, lists solely in-frame clones and lacks some. The repertoire has a few hundred thousand clones, 75% to 90% of them found once; the top ten carry around 5.4%. Sequencing input: peripheral blood. These receptors were collected from a human donor in a cohort sampled during active COVID-19.

The J gene is TRBJ1-2, the V gene TRBV30, with D perhaps matching TRBD1 (5 bases). The CDR3 loop spans 15 amino acids. V was cut by 3 bases and J by 8 bases, with 22 bases left in between. From germline, CDR1 is GTSNPN and CDR2 SVGIG (reference sequence). CDR3 DNA sequence: TGTGCCTGGAGCCACGATGGAGGGGAAGGTCGGGGCTACACCTTC. Residues: CAWSHDGGEGRGYTF.

The CDR3 region is CATSESNGSIDEQYF. DNA for the CDR3: TGTGCCACCAGTGAGAGCAACGGGAGTATAGACGAGCAGTACTTC. The chain is built from TRBV24-1 and TRBJ2-7, with D perhaps TRBD2 (6 bases). The CDR3 has 15 amino acids. The ends were cut back, 4 bases at V and 5 bases at J, with 17 bases in the middle. Per the germline V gene, CDR1 is KGHDR and CDR2 is SFDVKD.

The V and J genes are TRBV9 and TRBJ2-1; 11 bases fit TRBD2. From germline, CDR1 is SGDLS and CDR2 YYNGEE. This CDR3 spans 18 amino acids. Trimming at V came to 0 bases and at J to 5 bases, leaving 10 bases not matched to a gene. Written as DNA, the CDR3 is TGTGCCAGCAGCGTAGGAGATAGCGGGAGGGCTTCGGACAATGAGCAGTTCTTC. Translating gives CASSVGDSGRASDNEQFF.

The chain has TRBV27 and TRBJ2-7; D is perhaps TRBD1 (6 bases). The length of the CDR3 is 11 residues. The germline V and J ends were trimmed by 4 bases and 8 bases, with 9 bases remaining between them. Germline V gives CDR1 MNHEY, CDR2 SMNVEV (reference sequence). The CDR3 nucleotides are TGTGCCAGCAGTTCTACAGGGCAGCAGTACTTC. Its translation is CASSSTGQQYF.

This clone came up once. V and J are TRBV5-6 and TRBJ1-2; TRBD1 might be the D (5 bases). The V end was cut by 0 bases, the J end by 6 bases, with 9 bases between. Germline lookup yields CDR1 SGHDT and CDR2 YYEEEE. CDR3 length equals 13 residues. CDR3 sequence reads: CASSLGQFDGYTF. The CDR3, as DNA: TGTGCCAGCAGCTTGGGACAGTTCGATGGCTACACCTTC.

This chain connects TRBV27 to TRBJ1-1; a weak D match, TRBD1 (5 bases). The germline V gene encodes CDR1 MNHEY and CDR2 SMNVEV (reference sequence). This CDR3 has 16 residues. With 2 bases removed from V and 5 bases from J, the gap between germline ends came to 18 bases. In DNA form, the CDR3 reads TGTGCCAGCAGTTTAAGGCAGGGAGGTGGAAGGACTGAAGCTTTCTTT. It codes for CASSLRQGGGRTEAFF.

CDR3 nucleotide sequence: TGCGCCAGCAGCGCCGGGACTAGCGTCTCGAGAAGAACGTACGAGCAGTACTTC. Protein: CASSAGTSVSRRTYEQYF. The chain uses TRBV5-1 and TRBJ2-7; the match to TRBD2 covers 10 bases. Germline V gene lookup returns CDR1 SGHRS and CDR2 YFSETQ. This CDR3 is built from 18 residues. Germline trimming cut 4 bases from V and 4 bases from J; bases unmatched to any gene: 17.

V usage is TRBV5-1 and J usage is TRBJ1-1; a possible D gene is TRBD1 (6 bases). The germline V gene has CDR1 SGHRS and CDR2 YFSETQ. The CDR3 has 15 residues. V shed 0 bases and J shed 2 bases, with 11 bases lying between them. CDR3 region: CASSLAGDINTEAFF. The CDR3 DNA follows: TGCGCCAGCAGCTTGGCCGGGGACATAAACACTGAAGCTTTCTTT. The variable domain in full, completed from reference TRBV5-1 and TRBJ1-1, reads KAGVTQTPRYLIKTRGQQVTLSCSPISGHRSVSWYQQTPGQGLQFLFEYFSETQRNKGNFPGRFSGRQFSNSRSEMNVSTLELGDSALYLCASSLAGDINTEAFFGQGTRLTVV.

This clone was recorded at least ten times. The V and J genes are TRBV28 and TRBJ2-7; 8 bases are shared with TRBD1. Germline CDR1 is MDHEN and CDR2 is SYDVKM. The CDR3 runs 14 residues. With V trimmed by 3 bases and J by 5 bases, 6 bases remained unmatched. The CDR3 here is CASSFRQGRNEQYF. Here the CDR3 DNA reads TGTGCCAGCAGTTTTCGACAGGGGCGTAACGAGCAGTACTTC.

The table lists this clone with a few counts. V is TRBV7-2 and J is TRBJ2-7, with D possibly TRBD2 on 6 matching bases. Germline V gene data show CDR1 as SGHTA and CDR2 as FQGNSA. The CDR3 runs to 15 residues. V was pared by 1 base and J by 5 bases, with 15 bases between. CDR3 region: CASSLGELGGHEQYF. CDR3 nucleotides: TGTGCCAGCAGCTTAGGGGAGTTGGGAGGCCACGAGCAGTACTTC.

The chain uses TRBV25-1 and TRBJ2-1; maybe TRBD1 (5 bases). Germline CDR1 is MGHDK and CDR2 is SYGVNS. Trimming cost V 0 bases and J 10 bases, with 13 bases left between them. The CDR3 has 14 residues. Here the CDR3 reads CASSEYYKGQEQFF. CDR3 sequence (DNA): TGTGCCAGCAGTGAATATTACAAGGGGCAGGAGCAGTTCTTC.